This T cell receptor (beta chain) comes out of a study of T cells in Graves' hyperthyroidism and ophthalmopathy. A word on this clonotype: This sequence may be a read error, since a much larger clone differs from it by one base.

The CDR3 sequence is 14 residues long. The germline V gene has CDR1 SGHTA and CDR2 FQGNSA. RNA transcripts provided the source from which TCR beta CDR3 regions were amplified. HTBI primers were the set used in a first-round RT-PCR of the TCR CDR3. TCRdb re-called the multiplex PCR reads through MiXCR, storing one row per CDR3 protein. The sample consists of around 500,000 distinct CDR3 sequences, around 15% of them appearing once. The rearrangement links TRBV7-2 to TRBJ2-3; 9 bases fit TRBD1. This receptor was obtained from a woman aged 25 to 45 with Graves' ophthalmopathy. Sequencing input: blood. CDR3 protein: CAGSPRTGADTQYF. The CDR3 DNA reads TGTGCCGGCAGCCCCCGGACAGGGGCAGATACGCAGTATTTT.